This TCR beta chain came from a study of breast tumors, draining lymph nodes, adjacent tissues. Study-wide points: Compared with lymph nodes, tumors were less diverse; compared with nontumor tissue, more.

Concerning this clonotype: What it binds is not known.

From germline, CDR1 is DFQATT and CDR2 SNEGSKA (reference sequence). V lost 4 bases and J lost 5; bases outside the gene matches: 5. The CDR3 loop spans 12 amino acids. TCRdb re-called the multiplex PCR reads through MiXCR, storing one row per CDR3 protein. In the table there are about 20,000 distinct CDR3 sequences, about 40% of which are singletons. Sequences were obtained from breast tumor tissue. The sequence was collected from a female donor with breast cancer. Some clones in this sample may be carry-over from other donors' samples. The chain joins TRBV20-1 to TRBJ2-7, with 7 positions matching TRBD1. In DNA form, the CDR3 reads TGCAGTGCTACGAGGGGGCGCCACGAGCAGTACTTC. This translates into CSATRGRHEQYF.